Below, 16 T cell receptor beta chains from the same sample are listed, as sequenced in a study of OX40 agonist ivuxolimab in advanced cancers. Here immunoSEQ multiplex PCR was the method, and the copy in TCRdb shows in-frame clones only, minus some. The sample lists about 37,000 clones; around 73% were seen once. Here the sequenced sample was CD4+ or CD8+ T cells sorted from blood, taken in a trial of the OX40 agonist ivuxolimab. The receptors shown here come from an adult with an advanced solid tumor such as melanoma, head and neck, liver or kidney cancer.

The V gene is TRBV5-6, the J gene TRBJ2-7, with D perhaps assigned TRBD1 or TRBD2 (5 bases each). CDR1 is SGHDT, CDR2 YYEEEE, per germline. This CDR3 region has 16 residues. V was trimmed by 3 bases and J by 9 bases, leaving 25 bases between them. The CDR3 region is CASSWTTSGRPKGQYF. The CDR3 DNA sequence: TGTGCCAGCAGCTGGACCACCTCGGGACGGCCGAAGGGGCAGTACTTC. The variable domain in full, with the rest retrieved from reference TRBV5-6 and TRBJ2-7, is DAGVTQSPTHLIKTRGQQVTLRCSPKSGHDTVSWYQQALGQGPQFIFQYYEEEERQRGNFPDRFSGHQFPNYSSELNVNALLLGDSALYLCASSWTTSGRPKGQYFGPGTRLTVT.

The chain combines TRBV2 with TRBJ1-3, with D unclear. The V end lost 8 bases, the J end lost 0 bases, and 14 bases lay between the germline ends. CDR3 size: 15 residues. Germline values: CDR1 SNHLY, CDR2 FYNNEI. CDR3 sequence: CASRSSLVSGNTIYF. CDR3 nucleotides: TGTGCCAGCCGTTCCAGCCTAGTCTCTGGAAACACCATATATTTT.

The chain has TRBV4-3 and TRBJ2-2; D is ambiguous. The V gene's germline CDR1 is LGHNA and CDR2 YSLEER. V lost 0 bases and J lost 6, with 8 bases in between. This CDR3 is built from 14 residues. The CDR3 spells CASSQDPMPGELFF. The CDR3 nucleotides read TGCGCCAGCAGCCAAGATCCGATGCCCGGGGAGCTGTTTTTT.

The CDR3 DNA reads TGTGCCAGCAGCTCGGAGACCCACCAAGAGACCCAGTACTTC. It translates to CASSSETHQETQYF. This chain connects TRBV7-9 to TRBJ2-5; D gene ambiguous. The ends were cut back, 4 bases at V and 0 bases at J, with 9 bases in the middle. This CDR3 is built from 14 residues. From germline, CDR1 is SEHNR and CDR2 FQNEAQ (reference sequence). Full variable domain (remainder filled in from reference TRBV7-9 and TRBJ2-5): DTGVSQNPRHKITKRGQNVTFRCDPISEHNRLYWYRQTLGQGPEFLTYFQNEAQLEKSRLLSDRFSAERPKGSFSTLEIQRTEQGDSAMYLCASSSETHQETQYFGPGTRLLVL.

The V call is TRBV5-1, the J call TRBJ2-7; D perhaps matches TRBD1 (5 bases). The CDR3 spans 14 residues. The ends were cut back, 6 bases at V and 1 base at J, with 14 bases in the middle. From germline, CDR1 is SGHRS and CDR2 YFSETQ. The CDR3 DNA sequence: TGCGCCAGCACCCAGGGCCAGCAATCCTACGAGCAGTACTTC. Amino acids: CASTQGQQSYEQYF.

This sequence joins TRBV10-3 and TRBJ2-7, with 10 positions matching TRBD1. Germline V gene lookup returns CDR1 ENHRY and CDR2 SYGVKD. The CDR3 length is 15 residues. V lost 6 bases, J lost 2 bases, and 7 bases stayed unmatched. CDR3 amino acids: CAISIRDRGTYEQYF. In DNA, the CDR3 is TGTGCCATCAGCATACGGGACAGGGGCACCTACGAGCAGTACTTC.

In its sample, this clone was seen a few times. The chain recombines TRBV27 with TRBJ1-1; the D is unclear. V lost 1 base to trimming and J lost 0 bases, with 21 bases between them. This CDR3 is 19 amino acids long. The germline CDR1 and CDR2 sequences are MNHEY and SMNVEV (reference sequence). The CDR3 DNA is TGTGCCAGCAGTTTATTTCGATTGACCTCGGCCGGGGTGAACACTGAAGCTTTCTTT. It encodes CASSLFRLTSAGVNTEAFF.

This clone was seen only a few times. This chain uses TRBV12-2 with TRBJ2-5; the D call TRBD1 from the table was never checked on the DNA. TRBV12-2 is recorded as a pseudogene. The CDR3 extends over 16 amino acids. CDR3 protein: CASRLAAGTGEETQYF. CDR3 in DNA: TGTGCAAGTCGCTTAGCAGCCGGGACAGGGGAAGAGACCCAGTACTTC.

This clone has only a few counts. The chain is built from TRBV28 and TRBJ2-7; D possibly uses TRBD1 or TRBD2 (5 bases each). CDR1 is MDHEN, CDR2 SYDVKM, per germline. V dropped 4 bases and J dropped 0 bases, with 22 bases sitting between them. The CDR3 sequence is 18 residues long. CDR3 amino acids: CASSSTGRFGAPSYEQYF. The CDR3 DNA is TGTGCCAGCAGTTCAACGGGGCGATTTGGGGCCCCCTCCTACGAGCAGTACTTC. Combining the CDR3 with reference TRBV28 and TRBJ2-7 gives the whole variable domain DVKVTQSSRYLVKRTGEKVFLECVQDMDHENMFWYRQDPGLGLRLIYFSYDVKMKEKGDIPEGYSVSREKKERFSLILESASTNQTSMYLCASSSTGRFGAPSYEQYFGPGTRLTVT.

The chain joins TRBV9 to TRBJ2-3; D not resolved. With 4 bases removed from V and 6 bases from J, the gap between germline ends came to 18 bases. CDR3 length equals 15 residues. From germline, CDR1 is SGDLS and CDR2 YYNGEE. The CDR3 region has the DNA TGTGCCAGCAGCCCTCCAATAGAAGAGCGCGATACGCAGTATTTT. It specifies CASSPPIEERDTQYF.

CDR3 sequence: CASRLGTVNQPQHF. CDR3 nucleotides: TGTGCAAGTCGCTTGGGAACAGTCAATCAGCCCCAGCATTTT. The chain is built from TRBV12-2 and TRBJ1-5. TRBV12-2 is a pseudogene. The CDR3 has 14 residues.

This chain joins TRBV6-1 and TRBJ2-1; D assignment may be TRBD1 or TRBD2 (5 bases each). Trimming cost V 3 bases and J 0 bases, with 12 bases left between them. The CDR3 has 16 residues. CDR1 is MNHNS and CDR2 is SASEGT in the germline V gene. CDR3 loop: CASSDRDPSSYNEQFF. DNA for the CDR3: TGTGCCAGCAGTGACCGGGACCCGAGCTCCTACAATGAGCAGTTCTTC.

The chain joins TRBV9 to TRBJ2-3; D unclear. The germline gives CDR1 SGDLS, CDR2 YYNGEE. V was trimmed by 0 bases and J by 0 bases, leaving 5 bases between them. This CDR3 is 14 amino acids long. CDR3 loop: CASSVVPSTDTQYF. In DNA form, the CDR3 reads TGTGCCAGCAGCGTAGTACCAAGCACAGATACGCAGTATTTT.

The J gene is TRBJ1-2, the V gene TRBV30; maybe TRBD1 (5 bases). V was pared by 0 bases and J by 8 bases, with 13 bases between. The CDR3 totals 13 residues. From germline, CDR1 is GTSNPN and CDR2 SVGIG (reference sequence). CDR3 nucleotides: TGTGCCTGGAGTGTACCCAGGGCGGGAGGCTACACCTTC. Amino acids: CAWSVPRAGGYTF.

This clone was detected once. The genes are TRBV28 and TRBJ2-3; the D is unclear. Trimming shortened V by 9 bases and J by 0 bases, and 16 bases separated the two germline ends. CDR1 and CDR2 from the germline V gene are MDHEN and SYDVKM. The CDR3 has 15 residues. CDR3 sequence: CASGWVRASTDTQYF. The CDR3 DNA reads TGTGCCAGTGGCTGGGTCCGTGCTAGCACAGATACGCAGTATTTT.

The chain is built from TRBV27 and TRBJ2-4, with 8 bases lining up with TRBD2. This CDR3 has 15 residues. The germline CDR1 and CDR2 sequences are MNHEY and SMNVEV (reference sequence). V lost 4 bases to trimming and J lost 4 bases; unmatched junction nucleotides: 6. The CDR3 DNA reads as TGTGCCAGCAGTTCCACCACTAGCGGAAAAAACATTCAGTACTTC. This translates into CASSSTTSGKNIQYF.